The 25 T cell receptor beta chains below come from one sample, sequenced in a study of T-cell reconstitution after alpha-beta-depleted transplantation in children (dated by TCRdb to 2015 to 2016). Library prep was done by PCR. For sequencing, an Illumina HiSeq 2500 was employed. To normalize quantification of the TCRbeta repertoire, the TCR libraries were built with molecular barcoding that relied on unique molecular identifiers. In TCRdb, the public reads were trimmed at Q25 with fastp and aligned with MiXCR, with productive beta chains retained. Each CDR3 protein gets just one entry, which takes the most common genes and DNA from the rows behind it. The sample table records some 200,000 distinct CDR3 sequences; roughly 15% of these occur just once. The top ten clonotypes cover approximately 13% of the sample. Material: PBMCs from the stem cell graft donor, obtained from the stem cell graft. The receptors were gathered from a human donor who donated a stem cell graft to a child with acute lymphoblastic leukemia.

Concerning this clonotype: A single base separates this from a much larger clone, so it may be a read error. The rearrangement joins TRBV29-1 to TRBJ1-1; perhaps TRBD1 as D (5 bases). This CDR3 spans 15 amino acids. Per germline, CDR1 SQVTM and CDR2 ANQGSEA. Trimming took off 1 base at V and 0 bases at J, with 12 bases between the two ends. The CDR3 DNA sequence: TGCAGCGTTGAAGGGTCGGGACGGATGAACACTGAAGCTTTCTTT. Translation gives CSVEGSGRMNTEAFF.

This clonotype was observed many times. V is TRBV5-1 and J is TRBJ2-7; D ambiguous. The CDR3 has 17 amino acids. Germline V lookup: CDR1 SGHRS, CDR2 YFSETQ. Trimming left V 0 bases short and J 1 base short, with 17 bases between. In DNA form, the CDR3 reads TGCGCCAGCAGCTTGGCCGAGACATCGGCGGATTCCTACGAGCAGTACTTC. Translation gives CASSLAETSADSYEQYF.

The chain has TRBV19 and TRBJ2-2; unclear D gene. The CDR3 covers 14 residues. Germline lookup yields CDR1 LNHDA and CDR2 SQIVND (reference sequence). V shed 5 bases and J shed 2 bases, with 9 bases lying between them. CDR3 coding DNA: TGTGCCAGTAGTGCGACACATAACACCGGGGAGCTGTTTTTT. Protein product: CASSATHNTGELFF. Full variable domain (remainder filled in from reference TRBV19 and TRBJ2-2): DGGITQSPKYLFRKEGQNVTLSCEQNLNHDAMYWYRQDPGQGLRLIYYSQIVNDFQKGDIAEGYSVSREKKESFPLTVTSAQKNPTAFYLCASSATHNTGELFFGEGSRLTVL.

As regards this clonotype: Compared with germline, one end of the junction differs, possibly owing to a read error. The V and J genes are TRBV5-1 and TRBJ1-1; 7 bases agree with TRBD1. CDR1 and CDR2 from the germline V gene are SGHRS and YFSETQ. The CDR3 is 13 amino acids. CDR3 coding DNA: TGCGCCAGCAGCATGAGGACAGGCTATGAAGCTTTCTTC. Amino acid sequence: CASSMRTGYEAFF.

This clonotype was observed at least ten times. The chain uses TRBV6-5 and TRBJ2-1, with 10 bases that match TRBD2. V gave up 3 bases and J gave up 5 bases; unmatched junction bases: 4. CDR1 and CDR2 from the germline V gene are MNHEY and SVGAGI. The length of the CDR3 is 15 residues. In nucleotides, the CDR3 is TGTGCCAGCAGTTATCCCGGACTAGCGGACAATGAGCAGTTCTTC. This encodes CASSYPGLADNEQFF.

This clonotype was observed at least ten times. The chain links TRBV20-1 to TRBJ2-1, with D hard to call. The CDR3 spans 11 residues. Germline loops: CDR1 DFQATT, CDR2 SNEGSKA (reference sequence). With 2 bases removed from V and 9 bases from J, the gap between germline ends came to 8 bases. The DNA for the CDR3 is TGCAGTGCTAGAAAGGATGGTGAGCAGTTCTTC. It encodes CSARKDGEQFF.

The genes are TRBV20-1 and TRBJ1-5, with 9 bases aligning to TRBD1. V lost 4 bases, J lost 1 base, and 5 bases stayed unmatched. Germline CDR1 DFQATT, CDR2 SNEGSKA (reference sequence). The length of the CDR3 is 15 residues. CDR3 DNA sequence: TGCAGTGCTATTTGGGGACAGGGCAGCAATCAGCCCCAGCATTTT. It yields the protein CSAIWGQGSNQPQHF.

In its sample, this clonotype was seen a few times. This chain joins TRBV10-2 and TRBJ1-1; maybe TRBD1 (6 bases). The V and J ends lost 8 bases and 0 bases respectively, with 13 bases between them. Per the germline V gene, CDR1 is WSHSY and CDR2 is SAAADI. The CDR3 runs 14 residues. Here the CDR3 DNA reads TGCGCCAGCGCTTACAGGGCCATGAACACTGAAGCTTTCTTT. Its protein product is CASAYRAMNTEAFF.

This clonotype was picked up a small number of times. The chain has TRBV12-3 or TRBV12-4 and TRBJ2-5; D might be TRBD1 (6 bases). V lost 2 bases and J 5 bases, leaving 27 bases between the germline ends. This CDR3 has 19 amino acids. The CDR3 reads CASSLRVLLSRAQGETQYF. DNA of the CDR3: TGTGCCAGCAGTTTACGGGTCTTACTGAGCAGGGCCCAGGGGGAGACCCAGTACTTC.

This chain links TRBV6-5 with TRBJ2-2; D tentatively fits TRBD1 or TRBD2 (6 bases each). Germline V gene sequence: CDR1 MNHEY, CDR2 SVGAGI. Trimming shortened V by 6 bases and J by 2 bases, and 19 bases separated the two germline ends. The CDR3 is made up of 17 amino acids. In DNA form, the CDR3 reads TGTGCCAGCAGCTCGGGGGCCCGGAGGACCAACACCGGGGAGCTGTTTTTT. Translation: CASSSGARRTNTGELFF.

This clonotype was detected only a few times. This chain joins TRBV5-1 and TRBJ2-1, with TRBD2 identical over 14 bases. The germline V gene has CDR1 SGHRS and CDR2 YFSETQ. There are 18 residues in the CDR3. After removal of 4 bases from V and 1 base from J, the junction contained 7 bases not matched to a gene. The CDR3 reads CASSPLGLAGVSYNEQFF. Written as DNA, the CDR3 is TGCGCCAGCAGCCCCCTGGGACTAGCGGGAGTTTCCTACAATGAGCAGTTCTTC.

This clonotype was detected once. The CDR3 is CSAADRGTTDTQYF. The CDR3, as DNA: TGCAGTGCTGCCGATAGAGGGACAACAGATACGCAGTATTTT. The rearrangement uses TRBV20-1 and TRBJ2-3, with D possibly TRBD1 on 6 matching bases. CDR1 is DFQATT, CDR2 SNEGSKA, per germline (reference sequence). This CDR3 has 14 residues. With 5 bases removed from V and 3 bases from J, the gap between germline ends came to 15 bases.

The V and J genes are TRBV5-1 and TRBJ2-1; 10 nucleotides align to TRBD2. The CDR3 runs 14 residues. CDR1 SGHRS and CDR2 YFSETQ come from the germline V gene. V shed 4 bases, J shed 9 bases, and the junction held 7 bases outside the gene matches. CDR3: CASSIGTSDGEQFF. The CDR3 DNA sequence: TGCGCCAGCAGCATAGGGACTAGCGATGGTGAGCAGTTCTTC.

This rearrangement joins TRBV10-3 to TRBJ2-5, with a weak D call TRBD2 (6 bases). The V end lost 10 bases, the J end lost 1 base, and 13 bases lay between the germline ends. The germline CDR1 and CDR2 sequences are ENHRY and SYGVKD. The CDR3 spans 13 residues. CDR3 coding DNA: TGTGCCACGGCGGGGTCGCCCCAAGAGACCCAGTACTTC. Translating gives CATAGSPQETQYF.

This chain connects TRBV25-1 to TRBJ2-2; D might be TRBD1 or TRBD2, each matching 6 bases. The CDR3 is 14 residues long. Germline CDR1 and CDR2: MGHDK and SYGVNS. V was pared by 4 bases and J by 6 bases, with 12 bases between. DNA for the CDR3: TGTGCCAGCAGTGTCTACGGGGGCGCCGGGGAGCTGTTTTTT. The encoded protein is CASSVYGGAGELFF.

About this clonotype itself: It may be a read error: a sequence one base away is much more abundant. The rearrangement uses TRBV15 and TRBJ2-3, with a possible D match to TRBD1 (6 bases). Germline lookup yields CDR1 LNHNV and CDR2 YYDKDF (reference sequence). There are 14 residues in the CDR3. This CDR3 reads CATSIRQDTATQYF. In DNA form, the CDR3 reads TGTGCCACCAGCATACGACAGGACACAGCTACGCAGTATTTT. Filled out from reference TRBV15 and TRBJ2-3, the complete variable domain reads DAMVIQNPRYQVTQFGKPVTLSCSQTLNHNVMYWYQQKSSQAPKLLFHYYDKDFNNEADTPDNFQSRRPNTSFCFLDIRSPGLGDTAMYLCATSIRQDTATQYFGPGTRLTVL.

Many counts were recorded for this clonotype. This chain links TRBV6-1 with TRBJ2-3; 11 bases match TRBD2. CDR1 is MNHNS, CDR2 SASEGT, per germline. Losses at the gene ends were 7 bases for V and 5 bases for J; bases not matched to a gene: 11. The CDR3 length is 16 residues. The CDR3 region is CASTETGTSGLDTQYF. The CDR3, as DNA: TGTGCCAGCACCGAAACTGGGACTAGCGGCCTAGATACGCAGTATTTT.

This clonotype was found many times. The chain combines TRBV5-1 with TRBJ2-5, with 7 bases that match TRBD2. With V trimmed by 2 bases and J by 1 base, 8 bases remained unmatched. The germline V gene has CDR1 SGHRS and CDR2 YFSETQ. The CDR3 has 16 residues. CDR3 residues: CASSLGLGDRQETQYF. DNA of the CDR3: TGCGCCAGCAGCTTAGGACTAGGCGATCGCCAAGAGACCCAGTACTTC.

The table lists this clonotype with many counts. The CDR3 region has the DNA TGTGCCAGCAGCCAGACAGGCATTGAAGCTTTCTTT. This sequence encodes CASSQTGIEAFF. V gene TRBV11-2 combines with J gene TRBJ1-1; D possibly corresponds to TRBD1 (6 bases). Looked up from germline, CDR1 is SGHAT and CDR2 is FQNNGV. The V end was cut by 5 bases, the J end by 7 bases, with 11 bases between. The CDR3 spans 12 residues. The complete variable domain, with remaining parts taken from reference TRBV11-2 and TRBJ1-1, reads EAGVAQSPRYKIIEKRQSVAFWCNPISGHATLYWYQQILGQGPKLLIQFQNNGVVDDSQLPKDRFSAERLKGVDSTLKIQPAKLEDSAVYLCASSQTGIEAFFGQGTRLTVV.

This clonotype was counted many times. This chain connects TRBV5-6 to TRBJ1-5, with D perhaps matching TRBD1 (6 bases). This CDR3 region has 13 residues. The V end was cut by 4 bases, the J end by 4 bases, with 9 bases between. The V gene's germline CDR1 is SGHDT and CDR2 YYEEEE. CDR3 nucleotide sequence: TGTGCCAGCAGCAGGACAGAGAATCAGCCCCAGCATTTT. Amino acid sequence: CASSRTENQPQHF.

V usage is TRBV7-9 and J usage is TRBJ2-7; no clear D gene. V lost 2 bases to trimming and J lost 0 bases, with 11 bases between them. Germline V gene lookup returns CDR1 SEHNR and CDR2 FQNEAQ (reference sequence). The CDR3 is 15 amino acids. CDR3 in amino acids: CASSLNGLGSYEQYF. DNA of the CDR3: TGTGCCAGCAGCTTAAACGGGCTGGGCTCCTACGAGCAGTACTTC.

J is TRBJ2-6 and V is TRBV6-5, with a tentative D call TRBD2 (5 bases). The CDR3 has 15 residues. CDR1 is MNHEY and CDR2 is SVGAGI in the germline V gene. Trimming took off 0 bases at V and 15 bases at J, with 18 bases between the two ends. CDR3 DNA sequence: TGTGCCAGCAGTTACTCGAGAACTAGGCAAATGGACCTGACTTTC. This gives the protein CASSYSRTRQMDLTF.

This clonotype was counted between two and nine times. The chain recombines TRBV12-3 or TRBV12-4 with TRBJ2-7; no reliable D call. V shed 3 bases and J shed 2 bases, with 8 bases lying between them. CDR3 length: 13 residues. This chain's CDR3 is CASSLGSAYEQYF. CDR3 DNA: TGTGCCAGCAGTTTGGGCAGTGCCTACGAGCAGTACTTC.

This clonotype was observed at least ten times. The chain combines TRBV7-9 with TRBJ2-7, with D perhaps TRBD2 (6 bases). Trimming cost V 3 bases and J 6 bases, with 15 bases left between them. This CDR3 spans 14 amino acids. Germline CDR1 SEHNR, CDR2 FQNEAQ (reference sequence). CDR3 nucleotides: TGTGCCAGCAGCTTGGAGGGCAGGGAGAGCGAGCAGTACTTC. It yields the protein CASSLEGRESEQYF.

There are many counts of this clonotype. V is TRBV20-1 and J is TRBJ1-1, with 7 bases that match TRBD1. CDR1 DFQATT and CDR2 SNEGSKA come from the germline V gene (reference sequence). Trimming at V came to 3 bases and at J to 1 base, leaving 5 bases not matched to a gene. The length of the CDR3 is 14 residues. The CDR3 coding sequence is TGCAGTGCTAGTACAGGGGTAGAGAACACTGAAGCTTTCTTT. This translates into CSASTGVENTEAFF.